Sequencing of this TCR beta chain was carried out in a study of T cell responses to AZD1222 COVID-19 vaccine. This clone was counted a single time. What it binds is unknown. Libraries were prepared by immunoSEQ multiplex PCR; TCRdb keeps only in-frame clonotypes and omits some of them. The sample has some 120,000 clones, around 85% seen once. This CDR3 has 14 residues. V was clipped by 4 bases and J by 6 bases; unmatched bases: 8. Germline lookup yields CDR1 PRHDT and CDR2 FYEKMQ (reference sequence). General study points: Distributed over spike, vaccine-associated CD4 TCRs predominated at 160-218 and 743-854. Researchers took repertoire samples only after the peak T cell response had come.

This clonotype originated in an adult in good health. This chain uses TRBV13 with TRBJ1-2; 7 positions agree with TRBD1. Sequencing was performed on peripheral blood, taken on day 0 of MenACWY control vaccination. As DNA, the CDR3 is TGTGCCAGCAGCTCAGTTATACAGGGGAATGGCTACACCTTC. As protein: CASSSVIQGNGYTF. Complete variable domain (other parts from reference TRBV13 and TRBJ1-2): AAGVIQSPRHLIKEKRETATLKCYPIPRHDTVYWYQQGPGQDPQFLISFYEKMQSDKGSIPDRFSAQQFSDYHSELNMSSLELGDSALYFCASSSVIQGNGYTFGSGTRLTVV.